Included here is one T cell receptor (beta chain) sequence, with context. Its antigen is unknown. The CDR3 consists of 16 residues. V was trimmed by 6 bases and J by 0 bases, leaving 14 bases between them. From germline, CDR1 is KGHSH and CDR2 LQKENI. This record belongs to a study of T cell responses to AZD1222 COVID-19 vaccine. Notes on the study in general: Spike-specific TCR depth and breadth grew after two AZD1222 doses.

Produced via immunoSEQ multiplex PCR; TCRdb's table is partial and in-frame only. This table has about 59,000 clones, 80% to 90% appearing once. The sequence was obtained from an adult who received the AZD1222 COVID-19 vaccine. This sample comprised peripheral blood, obtained 28 days after the second AZD1222 dose. This chain joins TRBV18 and TRBJ2-2; weak D call: TRBD2 (7 bases). In nucleotides, the CDR3 is TGTGCCAGCTCCCCCAGGGAGGGGGCGAACACCGGGGAGCTGTTTTTT. Its translation is CASSPREGANTGELFF.